This T cell receptor (beta chain) was sequenced for a study of cytomegalovirus exposure and HLA in healthy donors. Notes on the study in general: Whilst most TCR sequences proved rare, a subset of public TCRs occurred across many donors. Productive status was seen about 87% or about 30% of the time for most TCR beta V segments in an earlier analysis. The Asian-associated ancestry cluster reportedly had fewer N-insertions than the roughly 700-donor mean in a later analysis.

As for this clone: Antigen specificity is unknown.

Germline V lookup: CDR1 SGHTA, CDR2 FQGNSA. The CDR3 runs to 15 residues. V trimming: 2 bases; J trimming: 2 bases; junction bases outside the gene matches: 6. PCR used 60 Vbeta primers and 13 Jbeta primers. The protocol was immunoSEQ multiplex PCR, while the TCRdb copy is restricted to in-frame clones and leaves out a portion. The sample holds approximately 150,000 clones, almost 80% seen once. The sequencing input was PBMCs. This receptor was identified in a male donor in good health and CMV-seronegative. The chain combines TRBV7-2 with TRBJ2-7, with 7 positions matching TRBD2. The CDR3 DNA follows: TGTGCCAGCAGCTTACTCCCCGGGACTACCTACGAGCAGTACTTC. It specifies CASSLLPGTTYEQYF.